This T cell receptor (beta chain) was identified during a study of spatial heterogeneity in lung cancer. Study summary: Detection consistently yielded more beta chains than alpha chains. Counts of TCR transcripts in tumor regions tracked strongly with a T cell module score that came from matched bulk RNA-seq. General study results and limits: Higher tumor mutation counts went along with higher counts of expanded intratumoral alpha and beta TCRs.

As to time point: sample taken at primary tumor resection. TCR cDNA molecules each had a unique molecular identifier. Using its own MiXCR run on the 5' RACE reads, TCRdb lists one record per CDR3 protein. The sample lists 2,500 to 3,500 distinct CDR3 sequences, 16% seen once, with about 7.5% in the top ten. V lost 3 bases and J lost 2, with 4 bases in between. Germline V gene sequence: CDR1 LNHDA, CDR2 SQIVND (reference sequence). The CDR3 has 12 amino acids. About this clonotype itself: What it binds is not known.

The chain links TRBV19 to TRBJ1-2; unclear D gene. The input for sequencing was lung tumor tissue, taken at surgery. The TCR comes from a male donor with early-stage non-small cell lung cancer. The CDR3 sequence is CASSIVNYGYTF. The CDR3 coding sequence is TGTGCCAGTAGTATTGTGAACTATGGCTACACCTTC.